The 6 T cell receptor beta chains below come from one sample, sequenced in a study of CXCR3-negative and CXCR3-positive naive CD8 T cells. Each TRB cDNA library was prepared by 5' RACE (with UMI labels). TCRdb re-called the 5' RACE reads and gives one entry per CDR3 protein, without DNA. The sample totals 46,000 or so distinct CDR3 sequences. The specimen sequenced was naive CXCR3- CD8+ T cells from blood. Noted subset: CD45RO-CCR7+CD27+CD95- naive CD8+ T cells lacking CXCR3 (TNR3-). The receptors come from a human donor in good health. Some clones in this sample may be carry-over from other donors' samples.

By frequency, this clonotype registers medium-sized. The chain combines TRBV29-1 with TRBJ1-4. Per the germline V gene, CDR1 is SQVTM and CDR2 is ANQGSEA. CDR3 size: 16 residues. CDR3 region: CSARRTGLTTNEKLFF.

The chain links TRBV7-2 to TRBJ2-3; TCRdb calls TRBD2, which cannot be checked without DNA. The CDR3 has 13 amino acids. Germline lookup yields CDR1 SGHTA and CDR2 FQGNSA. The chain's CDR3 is CASSPAPRLTQYF.

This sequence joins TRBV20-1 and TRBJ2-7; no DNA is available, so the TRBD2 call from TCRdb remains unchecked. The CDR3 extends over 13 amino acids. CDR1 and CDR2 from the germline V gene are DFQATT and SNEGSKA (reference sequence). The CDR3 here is CSARTSGTLEQYF.

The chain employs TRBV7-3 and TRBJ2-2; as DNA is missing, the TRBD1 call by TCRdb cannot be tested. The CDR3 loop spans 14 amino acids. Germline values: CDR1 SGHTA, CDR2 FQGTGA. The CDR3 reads CASSLGGYTGELFF.

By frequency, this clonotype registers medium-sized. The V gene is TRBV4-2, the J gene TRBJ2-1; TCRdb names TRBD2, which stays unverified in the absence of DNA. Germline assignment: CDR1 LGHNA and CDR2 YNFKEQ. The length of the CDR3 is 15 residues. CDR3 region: CASSQVSGGANEQFF.

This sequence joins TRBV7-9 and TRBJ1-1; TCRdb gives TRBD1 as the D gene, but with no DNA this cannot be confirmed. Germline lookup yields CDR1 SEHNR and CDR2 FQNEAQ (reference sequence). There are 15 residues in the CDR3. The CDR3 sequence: CASRETGPMNTEAFF.